The 17 T cell receptor beta chains presented below share a single source sample, sequenced in a study of T cells in Graves' hyperthyroidism and ophthalmopathy. Researchers took RNA transcripts and amplified the TCR beta CDR3 regions from them. HTBI primers were employed in a first-round RT-PCR of the TCR CDR3. TCRdb ran MiXCR on the multiplex PCR reads and lists one entry per CDR3 protein. The sample holds under 350,000 distinct CDR3 sequences, around 15% seen once. The sample was blood. The receptors shown here come from a woman aged 40 to 50 with Graves' hyperthyroidism.

This clonotype was picked up a small number of times. At one end the junction does not follow the germline gene, possibly because of a read error. The V and J genes are TRBV10-2 and TRBJ2-1; D might be TRBD2 (7 bases). This CDR3 is 19 amino acids long. Germline V gene sequence: CDR1 WSHSY, CDR2 SAAADI. CDR3 bases: TGCGCCACCAGAAGGGGGTTGGGCGGGAGCACACACCCCCACAATCAGCAGTTCTTC. Translating gives CATRRGLGGSTHPHNQQFF.

In this sample, this clonotype turned up a few times. The chain couples TRBV7-8 to TRBJ1-3; D may be TRBD1 (6 bases). Germline lookup yields CDR1 SGHVS and CDR2 FQNEAQ. Trimming took 1 base from V and 4 from J, leaving 17 bases between them. CDR3 length: 17 residues. The CDR3 DNA is TGTGCCAGCAGCTTAGAGGTCACCAGGGGTCCCGGAAACACCATATATTTT. It specifies CASSLEVTRGPGNTIYF.

The V gene is TRBV19, the J gene TRBJ2-2, with D unclear. Germline CDR1 and CDR2: LNHDA and SQIVND (reference sequence). This CDR3 contains 16 residues. V dropped 4 bases and J dropped 6 bases, with 18 bases sitting between them. The CDR3 nucleotides read TGTGCCAGTAGTAGAAGTCTAGGGTTACGCGCCGGGGAGCTGTTTTTT. Translating gives CASSRSLGLRAGELFF. The full variable domain, with the rest looked up from reference TRBV19 and TRBJ2-2, is DGGITQSPKYLFRKEGQNVTLSCEQNLNHDAMYWYRQDPGQGLRLIYYSQIVNDFQKGDIAEGYSVSREKKESFPLTVTSAQKNPTAFYLCASSRSLGLRAGELFFGEGSRLTVL.

In its sample, this clonotype was seen many times. V is TRBV28 and J is TRBJ2-5, with D perhaps assigned TRBD1 or TRBD2 (5 bases each). Germline values: CDR1 MDHEN, CDR2 SYDVKM. The CDR3 has 16 residues. Trimming took 5 bases from V and 1 from J, leaving 17 bases between them. CDR3 region: CASSPNVGAIQETQYF. DNA of the CDR3: TGTGCCAGCAGTCCCAACGTCGGGGCTATCCAAGAGACCCAGTACTTC.

This clonotype has more than one count but fewer than ten. The V and J genes are TRBV6-1 and TRBJ2-1; D unresolved. The CDR3 extends over 13 amino acids. The germline V gene encodes CDR1 MNHNS and CDR2 SASEGT. V shed 5 bases and J shed 2 bases, with 7 bases lying between them. The CDR3 spells CASSTSAYNEQFF. CDR3 nucleotides: TGTGCCAGCAGTACCTCCGCCTACAATGAGCAGTTCTTC.

The V gene is TRBV7-6, the J gene TRBJ2-1, with 7 bases fitting TRBD2. The CDR3 is 15 amino acids. Unmatched junction bases numbered 8, after V lost 1 base and J lost 8 bases. CDR1 is SGHVS and CDR2 is FNYEAQ in the germline V gene. CDR3 amino acids: CASSLERLAFDEQFF. The CDR3, as DNA: TGTGCCAGCAGCTTAGAACGACTAGCTTTCGATGAGCAGTTCTTC.

This clonotype was counted many times. This chain joins TRBV20-1 and TRBJ1-4; no clear D. V lost 3 bases, J lost 8 bases, and 13 bases lay in between. The CDR3 loop spans 13 amino acids. The V gene's germline CDR1 is DFQATT and CDR2 SNEGSKA (reference sequence). In nucleotides, the CDR3 is TGCAGTGCTAGTGGGAGGGTAGACGAAAAACTGTTTTTT. This sequence encodes CSASGRVDEKLFF.

V and J are TRBV20-1 and TRBJ2-1, with D perhaps matching TRBD1 or TRBD2 (5 bases each). The germline gives CDR1 DFQATT, CDR2 SNEGSKA (reference sequence). V shed 0 bases and J shed 4 bases, with 16 bases lying between them. The CDR3 totals 16 residues. The CDR3 loop is CSARDTRAGRYNEQFF. CDR3 DNA: TGCAGTGCTAGAGATACGAGGGCAGGGCGATACAATGAGCAGTTCTTC.

This clonotype has more than one count but fewer than ten. This sequence may be a read error, since a much larger clone differs from it by one base. This sequence joins TRBV27 and TRBJ2-7, with TRBD2 matching over 7 bases. V dropped 11 bases and J dropped 0; count of bases not matched to a gene: 7. The CDR3 runs 13 residues. The germline CDR1 and CDR2 sequences are MNHEY and SMNVEV (reference sequence). CDR3 sequence (DNA): TGTGCCTGCAAGACTAGCCGCTCCTACGAGCAGTACTTC. Residues: CACKTSRSYEQYF.

This clonotype was seen at least ten times. The J gene is TRBJ1-4, the V gene TRBV10-3; D not certain. The CDR3 spans 16 residues. Germline V CDR1 and CDR2: ENHRY, SYGVKD. The ends were cut back, 3 bases at V and 0 bases at J, with 11 bases in the middle. The CDR3 sequence: CAISDFRGATNEKLFF. In DNA, the CDR3 is TGTGCCATCAGTGACTTCCGAGGCGCAACTAATGAAAAACTGTTTTTT.

This clonotype was seen more than once but under ten times. The chain joins TRBV4-1 to TRBJ1-3; unclear D gene. Between the trimmed V and J ends, which lost 2 bases and 4 bases, there was a span of 12 bases. Germline loops: CDR1 MGHRA, CDR2 YSYEKL. This CDR3 spans 15 amino acids. For the CDR3, the DNA is TGCGCCAGCAGCCAAACGTCAGGAACAGGAAACACCATATATTTT. Encoded protein: CASSQTSGTGNTIYF.

The chain uses TRBV6-1 and TRBJ2-3, with a weak D call TRBD1 (6 bases). The CDR3 consists of 16 residues. V lost 6 bases and J 1 base, leaving 17 bases between the germline ends. CDR1 is MNHNS, CDR2 SASEGT, per germline. The chain's CDR3 is CASSYPRGGGTDTQYF. The CDR3 DNA follows: TGTGCCAGCAGCTACCCCAGGGGTGGGGGCACAGATACGCAGTATTTT.

This clonotype was counted many times. The chain joins TRBV2 to TRBJ2-7; no clear D. Germline loops: CDR1 SNHLY, CDR2 FYNNEI. Trimming removed 11 bases from V and 6 bases from J, with 17 bases in between. The CDR3 sequence is 12 residues long. This CDR3 reads CAFTGGLGEQYF. CDR3 in DNA: TGTGCCTTCACGGGTGGGTTGGGCGAGCAGTACTTC. Full variable domain (remainder filled in from reference TRBV2 and TRBJ2-7): EPEVTQTPSHQVTQMGQEVILRCVPISNHLYFYWYRQILGQKVEFLVSFYNNEISEKSEIFDDQFSVERPDGSNFTLKIRSTKLEDSAMYFCAFTGGLGEQYFGPGTRLTVT.

This clonotype was recorded many times. The gene calls are TRBV3-1 and TRBJ1-2; D is uncertain. The CDR3 loop spans 11 amino acids. Germline V gene lookup returns CDR1 LGHDT and CDR2 YNNKEL (reference sequence). Trimming removed 0 bases from V and 5 bases from J, with 1 base in between. This chain's CDR3 is CASSQDYGYTF. CDR3 DNA sequence: TGTGCCAGCAGCCAAGATTATGGCTACACCTTC.

A few counts support this clonotype. The chain joins TRBV28 to TRBJ1-2; 7 bases agree with TRBD1. The ends lost 10 bases at V and 7 bases at J; junction bases unmatched: 15. The V gene's germline CDR1 is MDHEN and CDR2 SYDVKM. There are 14 residues in the CDR3. In DNA form, the CDR3 reads TGTGCCATCACAGCGACAGGGAGTTCTGGTGGCTACACCTTC. Protein: CAITATGSSGGYTF.

This clonotype was counted at least ten times. The chain recombines TRBV4-2 with TRBJ2-5, with D unclear. This CDR3 has 15 amino acids. Germline V gene lookup returns CDR1 LGHNA and CDR2 YNFKEQ. Trimming removed 0 bases at V and 2 bases at J, with 10 bases between. The CDR3 reads CASSQERTQQETQYF. The CDR3 DNA sequence: TGTGCCAGCAGCCAAGAGAGGACCCAACAAGAGACCCAGTACTTC.

This clonotype was seen repeatedly, ten times or more. The chain employs TRBV20-1 and TRBJ2-3; possibly TRBD2 for D (5 bases). CDR3 length: 13 residues. Trimming cost V 0 bases and J 6 bases, with 10 bases left between them. Germline V gene sequence: CDR1 DFQATT, CDR2 SNEGSKA (reference sequence). The CDR3 here is CSARDHRRDTQYF. The CDR3 coding sequence is TGCAGTGCTAGAGATCATAGGAGGGATACGCAGTATTTT.